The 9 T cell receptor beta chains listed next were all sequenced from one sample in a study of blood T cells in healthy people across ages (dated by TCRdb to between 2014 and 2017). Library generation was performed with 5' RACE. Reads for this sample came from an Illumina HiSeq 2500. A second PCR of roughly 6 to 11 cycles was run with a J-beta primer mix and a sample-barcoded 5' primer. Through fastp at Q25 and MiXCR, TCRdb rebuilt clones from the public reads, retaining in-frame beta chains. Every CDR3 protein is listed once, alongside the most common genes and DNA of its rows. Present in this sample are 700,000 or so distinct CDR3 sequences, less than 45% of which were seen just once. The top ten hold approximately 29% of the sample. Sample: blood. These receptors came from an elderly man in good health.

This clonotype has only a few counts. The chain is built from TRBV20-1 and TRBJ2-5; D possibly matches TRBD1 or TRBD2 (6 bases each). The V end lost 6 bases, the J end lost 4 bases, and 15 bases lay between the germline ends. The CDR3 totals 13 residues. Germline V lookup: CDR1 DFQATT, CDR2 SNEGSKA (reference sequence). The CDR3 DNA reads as TGCAGTGCCCCGACTCCGGGGGCAGAGACCCAGTACTTC. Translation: CSAPTPGAETQYF.

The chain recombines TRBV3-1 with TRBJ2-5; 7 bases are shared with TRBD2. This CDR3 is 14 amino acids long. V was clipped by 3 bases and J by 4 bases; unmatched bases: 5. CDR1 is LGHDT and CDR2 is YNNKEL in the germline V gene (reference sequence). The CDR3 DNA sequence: TGTGCCAGCAGCCATGGACTAGTTGGAGAGACCCAGTACTTC. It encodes CASSHGLVGETQYF.

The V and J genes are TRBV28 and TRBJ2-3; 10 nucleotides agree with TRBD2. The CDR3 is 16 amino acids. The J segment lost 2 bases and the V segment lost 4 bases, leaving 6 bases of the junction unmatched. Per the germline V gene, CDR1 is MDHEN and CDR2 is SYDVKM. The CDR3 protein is CASSSRAGGDTDTQYF. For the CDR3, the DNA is TGTGCCAGCAGTTCACGAGCGGGAGGGGACACAGATACGCAGTATTTT.

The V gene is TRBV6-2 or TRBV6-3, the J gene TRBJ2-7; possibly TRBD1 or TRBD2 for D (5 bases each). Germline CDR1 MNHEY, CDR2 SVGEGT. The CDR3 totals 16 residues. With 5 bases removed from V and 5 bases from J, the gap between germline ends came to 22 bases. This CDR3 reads CASSSRQRVLSDEQYF. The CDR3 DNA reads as TGTGCCAGCAGTAGCCGACAGAGGGTGCTTTCGGACGAGCAGTACTTC.

CDR3 amino acids: CASSLGSLPNEQFF. Written as DNA, the CDR3 is TGTGCCAGCAGCTTAGGAAGTTTGCCAAATGAGCAGTTCTTC. The chain is built from TRBV7-2 and TRBJ2-1, with D unclear. Per germline, CDR1 SGHTA and CDR2 FQGNSA. Trimming shortened V by 1 base and J by 7 bases, and 11 bases separated the two germline ends. This CDR3 contains 14 residues.

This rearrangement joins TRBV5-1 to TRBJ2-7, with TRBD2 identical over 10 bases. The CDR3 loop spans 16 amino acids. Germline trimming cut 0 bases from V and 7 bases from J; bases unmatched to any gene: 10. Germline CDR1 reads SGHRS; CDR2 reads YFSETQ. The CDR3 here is CASSLGNSGGLNEQYF. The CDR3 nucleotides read TGCGCCAGCAGCTTGGGAAATAGCGGGGGGTTGAATGAGCAGTACTTC.

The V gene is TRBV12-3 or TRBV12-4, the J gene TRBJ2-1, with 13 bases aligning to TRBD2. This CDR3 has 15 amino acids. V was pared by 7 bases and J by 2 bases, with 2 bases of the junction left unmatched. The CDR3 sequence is CASKGTSGTYNEQFF. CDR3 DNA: TGTGCCAGCAAAGGGACTAGCGGGACCTACAATGAGCAGTTCTTC.

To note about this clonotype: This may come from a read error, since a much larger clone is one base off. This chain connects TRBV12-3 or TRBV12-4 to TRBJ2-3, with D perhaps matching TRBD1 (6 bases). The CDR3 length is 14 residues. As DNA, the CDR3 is TGTGTCAGCAGTCTCCGGACAGGCACAGATACGCAGTATTTT. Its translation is CVSSLRTGTDTQYF.

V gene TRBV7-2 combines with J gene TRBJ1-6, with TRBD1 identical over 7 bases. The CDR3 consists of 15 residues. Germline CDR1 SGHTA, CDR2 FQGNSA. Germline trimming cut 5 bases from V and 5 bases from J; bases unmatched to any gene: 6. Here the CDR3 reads CASSNPGTDNSPLHF. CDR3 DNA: TGTGCCAGCAGCAATCCCGGGACAGATAATTCACCCCTCCACTTT.